The T cell receptor beta chain under discussion was sequenced for a study of T cell changes during pregnancy in multiple sclerosis. Between the trimmed V and J ends, which lost 3 bases and 0 bases, there was a span of 6 bases. The germline V gene encodes CDR1 LNHDA and CDR2 SQIVND (reference sequence). The CDR3 has 15 residues. Repertoires were generated with immunoSEQ multiplex PCR, while TCRdb's copy carries only in-frame clones and drops some. The repertoire consists of about 93,000 clones, with around 90% occurring once and the leading ten covering approximately 0.97%. Sequencing used peripheral blood, obtained before pregnancy. The clonotype comes from a female donor with multiple sclerosis, enrolled in a pregnancy study. The rearrangement uses TRBV19 and TRBJ2-6; D unclear. CDR3 protein: CASSIPSSGANVLTF. In DNA form, the CDR3 reads TGTGCCAGTAGTATCCCGAGCTCTGGGGCCAACGTCCTGACTTTC.